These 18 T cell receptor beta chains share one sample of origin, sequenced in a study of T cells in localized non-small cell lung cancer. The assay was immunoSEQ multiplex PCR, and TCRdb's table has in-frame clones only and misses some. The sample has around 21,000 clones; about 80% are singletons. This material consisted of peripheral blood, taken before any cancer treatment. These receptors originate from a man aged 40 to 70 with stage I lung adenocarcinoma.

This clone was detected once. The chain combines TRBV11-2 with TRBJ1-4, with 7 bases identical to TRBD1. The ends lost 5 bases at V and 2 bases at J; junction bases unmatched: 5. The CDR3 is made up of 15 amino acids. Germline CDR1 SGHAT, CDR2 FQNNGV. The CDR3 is CASSVNRGTNEKLFF. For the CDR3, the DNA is TGTGCCAGCAGCGTGAACAGGGGTACTAATGAAAAACTGTTTTTT.

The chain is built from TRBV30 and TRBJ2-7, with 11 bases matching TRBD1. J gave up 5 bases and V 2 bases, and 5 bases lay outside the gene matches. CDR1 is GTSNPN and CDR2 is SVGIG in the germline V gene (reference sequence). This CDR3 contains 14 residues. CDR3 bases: TGTGCCTGGAGTTTCGGACAGGGGGCGGACGAGCAGTACTTC. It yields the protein CAWSFGQGADEQYF.

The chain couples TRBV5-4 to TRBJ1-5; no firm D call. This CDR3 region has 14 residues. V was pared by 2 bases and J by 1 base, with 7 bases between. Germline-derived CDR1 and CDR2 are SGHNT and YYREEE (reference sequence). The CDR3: CASSFLGSNQPQHF. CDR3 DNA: TGTGCCAGCAGCTTTTTAGGGAGCAATCAGCCCCAGCATTTT. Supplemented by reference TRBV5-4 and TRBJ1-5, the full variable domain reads ETGVTQSPTHLIKTRGQQVTLRCSSQSGHNTVSWYQQALGQGPQFIFQYYREEENGRGNFPPRFSGLQFPNYSSELNVNALELDDSALYLCASSFLGSNQPQHFGDGTRLSIL.

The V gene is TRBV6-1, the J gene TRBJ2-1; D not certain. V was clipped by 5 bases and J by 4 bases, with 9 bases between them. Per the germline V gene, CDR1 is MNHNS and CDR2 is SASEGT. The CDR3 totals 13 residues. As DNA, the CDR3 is TGTGCCAGCAGTATAGACTGGTACAATGAGCAGTTCTTC. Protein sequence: CASSIDWYNEQFF.

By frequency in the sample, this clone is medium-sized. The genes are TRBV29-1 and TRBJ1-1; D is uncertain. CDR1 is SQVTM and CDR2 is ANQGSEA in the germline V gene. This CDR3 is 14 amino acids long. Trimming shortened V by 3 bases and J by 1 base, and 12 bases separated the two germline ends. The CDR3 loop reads CSVEASGSNTEAFF. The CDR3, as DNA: TGCAGCGTTGAGGCATCGGGGTCGAACACTGAAGCTTTCTTT.

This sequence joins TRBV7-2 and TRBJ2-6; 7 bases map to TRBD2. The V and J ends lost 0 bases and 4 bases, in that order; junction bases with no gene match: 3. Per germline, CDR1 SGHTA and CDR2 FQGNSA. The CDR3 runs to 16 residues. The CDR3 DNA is TGTGCCAGCAGCTTAGCGGGAGGGGAGGGGGCCAACGTCCTGACTTTC. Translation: CASSLAGGEGANVLTF.

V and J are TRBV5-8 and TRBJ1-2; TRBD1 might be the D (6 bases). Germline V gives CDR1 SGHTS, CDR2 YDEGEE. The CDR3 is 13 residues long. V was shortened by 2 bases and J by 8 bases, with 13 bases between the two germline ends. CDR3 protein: CASSFSGAAGYTF. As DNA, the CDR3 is TGTGCCAGCAGCTTTTCAGGGGCAGCGGGCTACACCTTC.

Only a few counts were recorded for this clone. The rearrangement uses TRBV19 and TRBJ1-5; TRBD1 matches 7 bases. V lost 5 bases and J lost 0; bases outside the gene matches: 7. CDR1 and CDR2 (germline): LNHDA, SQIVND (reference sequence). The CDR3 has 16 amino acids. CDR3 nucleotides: TGTGCCAGTAGTCGAAAGACAGGGAATAGCAATCAGCCCCAGCATTTT. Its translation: CASSRKTGNSNQPQHF.

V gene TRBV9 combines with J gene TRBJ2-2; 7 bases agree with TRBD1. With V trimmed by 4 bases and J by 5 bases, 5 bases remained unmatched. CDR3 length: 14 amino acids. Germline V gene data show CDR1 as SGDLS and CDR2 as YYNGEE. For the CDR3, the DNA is TGTGCCAGCAGCATTAGACAGGGAACCGGGGAGCTGTTTTTT. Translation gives CASSIRQGTGELFF. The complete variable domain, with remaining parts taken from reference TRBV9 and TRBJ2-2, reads DSGVTQTPKHLITATGQRVTLRCSPRSGDLSVYWYQQSLDQGLQFLIQYYNGEERAKGNILERFSAQQFPDLHSELNLSSLELGDSALYFCASSIRQGTGELFFGEGSRLTVL.

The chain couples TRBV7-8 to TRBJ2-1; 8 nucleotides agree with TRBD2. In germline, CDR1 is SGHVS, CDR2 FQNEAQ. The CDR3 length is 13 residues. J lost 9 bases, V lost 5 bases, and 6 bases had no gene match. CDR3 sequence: CASSHGGAVEQFF. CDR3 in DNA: TGTGCCAGCAGCCACGGGGGGGCGGTTGAGCAGTTCTTC. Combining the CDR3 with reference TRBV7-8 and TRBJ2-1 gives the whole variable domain GAGVSQSPRYKVAKRGQDVALRCDPISGHVSLFWYQQALGQGPEFLTYFQNEAQLDKSGLPSDRFFAERPEGSVSTLKIQRTQQEDSAVYLCASSHGGAVEQFFGPGTRLTVL.

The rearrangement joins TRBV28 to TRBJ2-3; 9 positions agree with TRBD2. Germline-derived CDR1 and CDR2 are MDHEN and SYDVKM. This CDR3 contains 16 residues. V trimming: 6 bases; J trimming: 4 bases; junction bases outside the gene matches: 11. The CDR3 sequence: CASSLKAGGPSDTQYF. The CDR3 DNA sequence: TGTGCCAGCAGCCTCAAGGCGGGGGGGCCGTCAGATACGCAGTATTTT.

CDR3 in amino acids: CASSRGLAVSSYEQYF. CDR3 DNA: TGCGCCAGCAGCCGGGGACTAGCGGTAAGCTCCTACGAGCAGTACTTC. The chain employs TRBV4-1 and TRBJ2-7; TRBD2 matches 11 bases. CDR1 is MGHRA and CDR2 is YSYEKL in the germline V gene. This CDR3 has 16 residues. V gave up 4 bases and J gave up 0 bases; unmatched junction bases: 5.

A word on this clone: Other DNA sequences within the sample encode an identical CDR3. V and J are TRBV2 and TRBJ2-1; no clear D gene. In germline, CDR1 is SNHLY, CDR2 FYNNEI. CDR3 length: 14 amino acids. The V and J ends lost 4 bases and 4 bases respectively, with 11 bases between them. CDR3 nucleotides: TGTGCCAGCAGTGTAGGAAGAGAATACAATGAGCAGTTCTTC. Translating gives CASSVGREYNEQFF. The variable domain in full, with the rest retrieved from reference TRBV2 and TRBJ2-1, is EPEVTQTPSHQVTQMGQEVILRCVPISNHLYFYWYRQILGQKVEFLVSFYNNEISEKSEIFDDQFSVERPDGSNFTLKIRSTKLEDSAMYFCASSVGREYNEQFFGPGTRLTVL.

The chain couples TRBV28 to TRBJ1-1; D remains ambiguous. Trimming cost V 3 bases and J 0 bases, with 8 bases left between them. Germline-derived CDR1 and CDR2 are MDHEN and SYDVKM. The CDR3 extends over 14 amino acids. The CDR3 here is CASSFLQVNTEAFF. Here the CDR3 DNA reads TGTGCCAGCAGTTTTCTGCAGGTGAACACTGAAGCTTTCTTT.

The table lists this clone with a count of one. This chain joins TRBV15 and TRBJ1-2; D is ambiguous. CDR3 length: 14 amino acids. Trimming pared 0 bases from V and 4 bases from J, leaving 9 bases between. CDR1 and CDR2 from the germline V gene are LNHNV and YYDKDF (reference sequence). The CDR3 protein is CATSRDNIGYGYTF. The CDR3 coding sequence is TGTGCCACCAGCAGAGATAATATAGGCTATGGCTACACCTTC.

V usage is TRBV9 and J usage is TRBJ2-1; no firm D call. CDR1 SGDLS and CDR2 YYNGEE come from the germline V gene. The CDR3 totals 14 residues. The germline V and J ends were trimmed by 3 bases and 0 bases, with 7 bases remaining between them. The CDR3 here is CASSEGFSYNEQFF. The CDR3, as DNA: TGTGCCAGCAGCGAGGGCTTCTCCTACAATGAGCAGTTCTTC.

The DNA of the CDR3 is TGTGCCAGCAGACCGGGGAGAGCGGGGGGCGAGACCCAGTACTTC. Encoded protein: CASRPGRAGGETQYF. The chain recombines TRBV6-6 with TRBJ2-5; 9 bases match TRBD2. J lost 5 bases, V lost 6 bases, and 10 bases had no gene match. The V gene's germline CDR1 is MNHNY and CDR2 SVGAGI (reference sequence). The CDR3 has 15 residues.

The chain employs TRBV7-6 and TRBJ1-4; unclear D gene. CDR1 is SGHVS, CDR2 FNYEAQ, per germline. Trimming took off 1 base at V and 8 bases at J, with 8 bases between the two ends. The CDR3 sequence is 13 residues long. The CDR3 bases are TGTGCCAGCAGCTTAGAGACGGGCGAAAAACTGTTTTTT. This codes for CASSLETGEKLFF. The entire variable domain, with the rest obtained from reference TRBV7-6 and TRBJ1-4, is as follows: GAGVSQSPRYKVTKRGQDVALRCDPISGHVSLYWYRQALGQGPEFLTYFNYEAQQDKSGLPNDRFSAERPEGSISTLTIQRTEQRDSAMYRCASSLETGEKLFFGSGTQLSVL.